Listed below are T cell receptor beta chains from one sample, sequenced in a study of shared clonotypes between healthy human individuals. Measured with immunoSEQ multiplex PCR; TCRdb has only the in-frame clones, and not every one. Altogether more than 1,200,000 clones are present, approximately 98.5% being singletons, with the ten largest covering approximately 0.38%. Sequencing was carried out using naive CD4+ T cells sorted from blood. These receptor sequences come from a man aged 25 to 45 in good health. Both conserved end residues are part of each CDR3. Fields, in order: J gene, clone size, D gene, V gene, CDR3 DNA, CDR3 protein. D genes are given only for firm matches. Expanded clones get a size class; other rows say once, few or many, or leave the size out.

>TRBJ2-5|-|-|TRBV7-9
TGTGCCAGCAGCTTCACTCAAGAGACCCAGTACTTC
CASSFTQETQYF
>TRBJ2-2|-|-|TRBV11-2
TGTGCCAGCAGCATTTCCGGGACTCTGTTTTTT
CASSISGTLFF
>TRBJ2-3|-|-|TRBV7-9
TGTGCCAGCAGCTTAGTGGAGGATACGCAGTATTTT
CASSLVEDTQYF
>TRBJ2-3|-|TRBD2|TRBV4-3
TGCGCCAGCAGCCAAGAGCGGCTAGCGGGGGATACGCAGTATTTT
CASSQERLAGDTQYF
>TRBJ2-2|-|-|TRBV30
TGTGCCTTCTCATCAGGGGCCGGGGAGCTGTTTTTT
CAFSSGAGELFF
>TRBJ2-7|-|-|TRBV20-1
TGCAGTGCTAGAGGGATTTACGAGCAGTACTTC
CSARGIYEQYF
>TRBJ2-7|-|TRBD1|TRBV5-1
TGCGCCAGCAGCACGGGACAGGGGGGCACCTACGAGCAGTACTTC
CASSTGQGGTYEQYF
>TRBJ1-2|-|TRBD1|TRBV7-9
TGTGCCAGCAGCCCTGGACAGGGCCTTTATGGCTACACCTTC
CASSPGQGLYGYTF
>TRBJ1-5|-|-|TRBV28
TGTGCCAGCAGCCTGTCCGGGCAGCCCCAGCATTTT
CASSLSGQPQHF
>TRBJ1-5|once|-|TRBV27
TGTGCCAGCAAGTCCAGGGGCCGACCGGTTAGCAATCAGCCCCAGCATTTT
CASKSRGRPVSNQPQHF
>TRBJ1-4|-|-|TRBV5-1
TGCGCCAGCAGCTTGGATCCCGAAAAACTGTTTTTT
CASSLDPEKLFF
>TRBJ2-7|-|-|TRBV15
TGTGCCACCAGCCGGGACATCTCCTACGAGCAGTACTTC
CATSRDISYEQYF
>TRBJ2-7|-|TRBD2|TRBV7-9
TGTGCCAGCAGTGGGACTAGCGGGAGGGCTGGATCCTACGAGCAGTACTTC
CASSGTSGRAGSYEQYF
>TRBJ2-1|-|-|TRBV19
TGTGCCAGTAGTATGCTAGCGCGAAAACTTACAGGGGAGCAGTTCTTC
CASSMLARKLTGEQFF
>TRBJ1-4|-|-|TRBV4-3
TGCGCCAGCAGCCTAGGGACCGCGGCTAATGAAAAACTGTTTTTT
CASSLGTAANEKLFF
>TRBJ1-4|-|-|TRBV18
TGTGCCAGCTCACGCGCCGGGTCTAGGGAGGAAAAACTGTTTTTT
CASSRAGSREEKLFF
>TRBJ1-2|-|TRBD1|TRBV5-1
TGCGCCAGCAGCATTGGGCCACAGGGGACGAGTGGCTACACCTTC
CASSIGPQGTSGYTF
>TRBJ1-1|-|-|TRBV18
TGTGCCAGCTCGCCGATGGGGGGGCTAACTGAAGCTTTCTTT
CASSPMGGLTEAFF
>TRBJ2-2|-|-|TRBV6-5
TGTGCCAGCAGTGAAAGTGGGGAGCTGTTTTTT
CASSESGELFF
>TRBJ2-7|-|-|TRBV28
TGTGCCAGCAGTCAAGGGAGTAAGCAGTACTTC
CASSQGSKQYF
>TRBJ2-5|-|TRBD1|TRBV28
TGTGCCAGCAGGCTGACAGGGTGGCAAGAGACCCAGTACTTC
CASRLTGWQETQYF
>TRBJ2-3|-|-|TRBV20-1
TGCAGTGCTATGGTGGATACGCAGTATTTT
CSAMVDTQYF